The 25 T cell receptor beta chains presented below share a single source sample, sequenced in a study of cytomegalovirus exposure and HLA in healthy donors. Primers: 60 Vbeta forward and 13 Jbeta reverse. Assay used: immunoSEQ multiplex PCR; TCRdb lists only in-frame clones, some missing. The profile covers about 140,000 clones, with almost 85% appearing a single time and around 1.9% taken by the ten largest. What was sequenced was PBMCs. The receptors derive from a woman aged 40 to 50 in good health and CMV-seronegative.

This rearrangement joins TRBV21-1 to TRBJ1-1; TRBD1 is taken as the D call from the table, unchecked against the DNA. TRBV21-1 counts as a pseudogene. CDR3 length equals 13 residues. CDR3 residues: CASSKDGQPEAFF. The CDR3 DNA follows: TGTGCCAGCAGCAAAGATGGACAGCCTGAAGCTTTCTTT.

Regarding this clone: The sample holds other DNA sequences that translate to the same CDR3. This chain joins TRBV28 and TRBJ2-7; 8 bases are shared with TRBD2. The CDR3 contains 14 residues. The germline V gene has CDR1 MDHEN and CDR2 SYDVKM. The junction had 2 bases not matched to a gene; V was cut back by 3 bases and J by 1 base. The CDR3 nucleotides read TGTGCCAGCAGTTTCTTAGCGGGGTCCTACGAGCAGTACTTC. This codes for CASSFLAGSYEQYF.

With regard to this clone: The same CDR3 also results from other DNA sequences found in this sample. V is TRBV28 and J is TRBJ2-7; D unclear. Germline V lookup: CDR1 MDHEN, CDR2 SYDVKM. V was trimmed by 6 bases and J by 4 bases, leaving 4 bases between them. This CDR3 is 10 amino acids long. The CDR3 nucleotides are TGTGCCAGCAGACGGTACGAGCAGTACTTC. Translated, it gives CASRRYEQYF.

This clone was detected only once. This chain uses TRBV4-3 with TRBJ1-2; D perhaps matches TRBD1 (5 bases). V lost 3 bases to trimming and J lost 0 bases, with 14 bases between them. The germline gives CDR1 LGHNA, CDR2 YSLEER. The CDR3 consists of 16 residues. Written as DNA, the CDR3 is TGCGCCAGCAGCCAGGTAACGGCAGGGACTAACTATGGCTACACCTTC. Protein product: CASSQVTAGTNYGYTF.

The chain joins TRBV10-3 to TRBJ2-7; 10 bases are a match to TRBD2. This CDR3 is 14 amino acids long. From germline, CDR1 is ENHRY and CDR2 SYGVKD. V gave up 6 bases and J gave up 5 bases; unmatched junction bases: 7. In DNA form, the CDR3 reads TGTGCCATCAGCAGCGGGAGGGACGGGAACGAGCAGTACTTC. This encodes CAISSGRDGNEQYF.

The chain couples TRBV7-2 to TRBJ2-3, with 8 positions matching TRBD1. The trim removed 2 bases at V and 3 bases at J, leaving 7 bases unmatched. Germline V gives CDR1 SGHTA, CDR2 FQGNSA. The CDR3 loop spans 16 amino acids. In nucleotides, the CDR3 is TGTGCCAGCAGCTTACGTCCAGGGGGCTTGACAGATACGCAGTATTTT. Protein: CASSLRPGGLTDTQYF.

The chain recombines TRBV9 with TRBJ1-3; D uncertain. Germline V gene data show CDR1 as SGDLS and CDR2 as YYNGEE. V shed 1 base and J shed 0 bases, with 11 bases lying between them. This CDR3 contains 16 residues. The CDR3 loop is CASSVTDTPSGNTIYF. The CDR3 DNA sequence: TGTGCCAGCAGCGTAACCGACACTCCCTCTGGAAACACCATATATTTT.

The rearrangement joins TRBV29-1 to TRBJ2-3; 9 nucleotides line up with TRBD2. The CDR3 totals 14 residues. Germline CDR1 is SQVTM and CDR2 is ANQGSEA. J was trimmed by 4 bases and V by 8 bases; bases with no gene match: 10. In nucleotides, the CDR3 is TGCAGCCTCCGACTAGCGGAGAGCCCAGATACGCAGTATTTT. Translated: CSLRLAESPDTQYF.

The CDR3 DNA is TGTGCCAGCAGTGCACTAGCGGGACGGTACGAGCAGTACTTC. This codes for CASSALAGRYEQYF. This chain uses TRBV27 with TRBJ2-7, with 10 positions matching TRBD2. This CDR3 region has 14 residues. The germline gives CDR1 MNHEY, CDR2 SMNVEV (reference sequence). V dropped 5 bases and J dropped 4; count of bases not matched to a gene: 5.

The chain employs TRBV28 and TRBJ2-6; 8 nucleotides align to TRBD1. After removal of 7 bases from V and 2 bases from J, the junction contained 4 bases not matched to a gene. The CDR3 totals 15 residues. Germline CDR1 reads MDHEN; CDR2 reads SYDVKM. Here the CDR3 DNA reads TGTGCCAGCATCAGGGGGCATGCTGGGGCCAACGTCCTGACTTTC. It translates to CASIRGHAGANVLTF. Variable domain in full (rest from reference TRBV28 and TRBJ2-6): DVKVTQSSRYLVKRTGEKVFLECVQDMDHENMFWYRQDPGLGLRLIYFSYDVKMKEKGDIPEGYSVSREKKERFSLILESASTNQTSMYLCASIRGHAGANVLTFGAGSRLTVL.

The chain recombines TRBV6-1 with TRBJ1-5, with a possible D match to TRBD1 (5 bases). Germline CDR1 is MNHNS and CDR2 is SASEGT. The CDR3 extends over 14 amino acids. V gave up 2 bases and J gave up 5 bases, with 10 bases separating them. The CDR3 reads CASSEQGSDQPQHF. CDR3 DNA sequence: TGTGCCAGCAGTGAACAGGGATCGGATCAGCCCCAGCATTTT.

The rearrangement uses TRBV25-1 and TRBJ1-4; D may be TRBD1 (5 bases). The germline V gene encodes CDR1 MGHDK and CDR2 SYGVNS. The CDR3 loop spans 16 amino acids. The V and J ends lost 5 bases and 4 bases respectively, with 17 bases between them. Written as DNA, the CDR3 is TGTGCCAGCAGTAACTATGACAGACCTGATAATGAAAAACTGTTTTTT. This codes for CASSNYDRPDNEKLFF. Full variable domain (rest looked up from reference TRBV25-1 and TRBJ1-4): EADIYQTPRYLVIGTGKKITLECSQTMGHDKMYWYQQDPGMELHLIHYSYGVNSTEKGDLSSESTVSRIRTEHFPLTLESARPSHTSQYLCASSNYDRPDNEKLFFGSGTQLSVL.

The chain's CDR3 is CASSNSGTGDGYTF. CDR3 nucleotides: TGCGCCAGCAGCAATTCCGGGACAGGGGATGGCTACACCTTC. This chain connects TRBV5-1 to TRBJ1-2; 10 bases fit TRBD1. The CDR3 loop spans 14 amino acids. Per germline, CDR1 SGHRS and CDR2 YFSETQ. Germline trimming cut 4 bases from V and 6 bases from J; bases unmatched to any gene: 6.

A few counts support this clone. The rearrangement links TRBV19 to TRBJ2-5, with D perhaps TRBD2 (6 bases). The ends were cut back, 1 base at V and 1 base at J, with 10 bases in the middle. CDR1 LNHDA and CDR2 SQIVND come from the germline V gene (reference sequence). The CDR3 is 15 amino acids. CDR3 region: CASSIAVGGQETQYF. The CDR3 nucleotides are TGTGCCAGTAGTATAGCAGTCGGGGGCCAAGAGACCCAGTACTTC.

This rearrangement joins TRBV11-2 to TRBJ2-1; 11 bases agree with TRBD2. The trim removed 4 bases at V and 2 bases at J, leaving 4 bases unmatched. This CDR3 has 16 amino acids. Germline V gives CDR1 SGHAT, CDR2 FQNNGV. CDR3 amino acids: CASSSLTSGAYNEQFF. The CDR3, as DNA: TGTGCCAGCAGCTCCTTGACTAGCGGGGCCTACAATGAGCAGTTCTTC.

The J gene is TRBJ1-1, the V gene TRBV27; D is undetermined. This CDR3 contains 13 residues. The germline V gene encodes CDR1 MNHEY and CDR2 SMNVEV (reference sequence). With 2 bases removed from V and 5 bases from J, the gap between germline ends came to 9 bases. CDR3 protein: CASSLIAGTEAFF. The CDR3 region has the DNA TGTGCCAGCAGTTTAATTGCGGGAACTGAAGCTTTCTTT.

The chain is built from TRBV19 and TRBJ2-1; D not certain. V shed 3 bases and J shed 4 bases, with 4 bases lying between them. The CDR3 has 12 amino acids. Germline V lookup: CDR1 LNHDA, CDR2 SQIVND (reference sequence). This chain's CDR3 is CASSIPYNEQFF. CDR3 DNA sequence: TGTGCCAGTAGTATTCCATACAATGAGCAGTTCTTC.

This chain joins TRBV4-2 and TRBJ1-5; TRBD1 matches 8 bases. The CDR3 has 16 amino acids. Losses at the gene ends were 2 bases for V and 7 bases for J; bases not matched to a gene: 10. Germline V gene sequence: CDR1 LGHNA, CDR2 YNFKEQ. CDR3 sequence reads: CASSQMTGEWGQPQHF. CDR3 in DNA: TGTGCCAGCAGCCAAATGACAGGGGAATGGGGACAGCCCCAGCATTTT.

J is TRBJ2-5 and V is TRBV9, with D tentatively TRBD2 (6 bases). The germline V and J ends were trimmed by 0 bases and 1 base, with 13 bases remaining between them. This CDR3 comprises 16 residues. The germline V gene has CDR1 SGDLS and CDR2 YYNGEE. CDR3 sequence reads: CASSVGVSGLQETQYF. For the CDR3, the DNA is TGTGCCAGCAGCGTAGGTGTTAGCGGCCTCCAAGAGACCCAGTACTTC.

This chain links TRBV9 with TRBJ1-3; 7 bases align to TRBD1. The CDR3 totals 14 residues. The V gene's germline CDR1 is SGDLS and CDR2 YYNGEE. V lost 7 bases and J lost 3; bases outside the gene matches: 7. The DNA of the CDR3 is TGTGCCAGCCAAGAGGGGGCAGGTGGAAACACCATATATTTT. This translates into CASQEGAGGNTIYF.

Written as DNA, the CDR3 is TGTGCCAGCAGCCAACGGGGGTGGGACACTGAAGCTTTCTTT. It codes for CASSQRGWDTEAFF. V and J are TRBV6-5 and TRBJ1-1; TRBD1 might be the D (5 bases). CDR1 is MNHEY, CDR2 SVGAGI, per germline. V lost 6 bases and J lost 3, with 14 bases in between. The CDR3 sequence is 14 residues long.

The genes are TRBV28 and TRBJ2-1; possibly TRBD1 for D (6 bases). The CDR3 totals 15 residues. The V gene's germline CDR1 is MDHEN and CDR2 SYDVKM. Trimming removed 3 bases at V and 2 bases at J, with 11 bases between. This CDR3 is CASSFSGVAYNEQFF. The CDR3 bases are TGTGCCAGCAGTTTCTCAGGGGTCGCCTACAATGAGCAGTTCTTC.

The gene calls are TRBV11-1 and TRBJ2-4, with 11 bases matching TRBD2. Germline V gene lookup returns CDR1 SGHAT and CDR2 FQDESV (reference sequence). V dropped 8 bases and J dropped 7; count of bases not matched to a gene: 4. The CDR3 loop spans 13 amino acids. In DNA, the CDR3 is TGTGCCAGCTCGAGGACTAGCGGGAACATTCAGTACTTC. It codes for CASSRTSGNIQYF.

The gene calls are TRBV7-8 and TRBJ2-5, with D possibly TRBD1 on 6 matching bases. The J call is uncertain, as TRBJ2-7 better fits the DNA end. The CDR3 is made up of 13 amino acids. The germline CDR1 and CDR2 sequences are SGHVS and FQNEAQ. The CDR3 DNA sequence: TGTGCCAGCAGCTCCTCAGGGGACTACGAGCAGTACTTC. Protein sequence: CASSSSGDYEQYF.

The chain combines TRBV4-2 with TRBJ2-1, with 7 bases fitting TRBD2. V lost 1 base to trimming and J lost 7 bases; unmatched junction nucleotides: 4. Germline V gene lookup returns CDR1 LGHNA and CDR2 YNFKEQ. This CDR3 contains 14 residues. CDR3 bases: TGTGCCAGCAGCCAAGTTGCGGGAGTGAATGAGCAGTTCTTC. Translating gives CASSQVAGVNEQFF.